What follows describes a single T cell receptor (beta chain). The data were obtained in a study of T cells in Graves' hyperthyroidism and ophthalmopathy. RNA transcripts were the template for amplifying TCR beta CDR3 regions. The TCR CDR3 was amplified in a first-round RT-PCR using the HTBI primer set. TCRdb independently ran MiXCR on the multiplex PCR reads; one entry per CDR3 protein. This sample has under 350,000 distinct CDR3 sequences, with about 18% found just once. The germline gives CDR1 MNHEY, CDR2 SVGAGI. Trimming removed 3 bases at V and 0 bases at J, with 11 bases between. The CDR3 loop spans 15 amino acids.

This sequence originates from a woman aged 50 to 65 with Graves' hyperthyroidism. The chain is built from TRBV6-5 and TRBJ2-5; D uncertain. The specimen sequenced was blood. CDR3 nucleotides: TGTGCCAGCAGTTATCGCGACGCAAACCAAGAGACCCAGTACTTC. Protein sequence: CASSYRDANQETQYF.